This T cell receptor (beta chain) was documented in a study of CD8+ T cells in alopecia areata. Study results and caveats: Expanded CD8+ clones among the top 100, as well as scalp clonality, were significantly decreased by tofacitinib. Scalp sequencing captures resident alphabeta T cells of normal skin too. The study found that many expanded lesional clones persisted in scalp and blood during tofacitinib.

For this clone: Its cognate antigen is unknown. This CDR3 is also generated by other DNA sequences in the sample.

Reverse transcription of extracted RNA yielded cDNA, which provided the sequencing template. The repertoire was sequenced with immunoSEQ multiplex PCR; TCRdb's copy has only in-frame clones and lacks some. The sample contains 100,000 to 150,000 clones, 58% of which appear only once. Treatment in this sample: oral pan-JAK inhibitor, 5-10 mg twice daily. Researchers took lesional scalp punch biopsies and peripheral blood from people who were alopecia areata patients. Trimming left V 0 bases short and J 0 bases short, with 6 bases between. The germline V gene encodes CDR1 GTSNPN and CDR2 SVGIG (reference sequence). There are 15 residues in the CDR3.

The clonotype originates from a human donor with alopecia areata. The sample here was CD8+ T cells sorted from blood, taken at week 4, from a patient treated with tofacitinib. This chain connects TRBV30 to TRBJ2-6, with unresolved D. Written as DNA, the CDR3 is TGTGCCTGGAGTGTGGGAATCTCTGGGGCCAACGTCCTGACTTTC. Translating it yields CAWSVGISGANVLTF.